This T cell receptor (beta chain) was observed in a study of blood T cell repertoires in COVID-19 (dated by TCRdb to the early 2020s). Regarding the research as a whole: The collaborator samples originated in the United States, Italy and Spain and spanned the acute and convalescent phases of COVID-19. The material from the prospective study consisted of cDNA or gDNA derived from T cells, B-cell-depleted T cells, or PBMCs. Deeply sampled blood TCRbeta repertoires from subjects exposed to, actively infected with, or recovered from COVID-19 were included in the dataset. A freely available public database, intended as a resource for researchers studying the immune response to SARS-CoV-2, is where the repertoires were released. The samples were drawn from two sources: the first 160 participants of the ongoing ImmuneRACE study, and over 1,000 subjects contributed by 6 global collaborators. Sample metadata almost always included a de-identified subject ID, COVID-19 status, age in years and sex. HLA class I and class II types, where available, came from metadata supplied by the sample provider rather than from assay-based typing. Overall results and qualifications from the work: The amount of clinical and demographic metadata varied by source and participant and was provided uncurated.

The CDR3 runs 15 amino acids, cysteine and phenylalanine included. Here the CDR3 DNA is all that survives: 45 bases in frame from base 1. Based on the germline V gene (reference sequence), the CDR1 and CDR2 sequences are LNHNV and YYDKDF. V lost 0 bases and J lost 10 bases; the stretch between them is 13 bases long. TCRbeta CDR3 regions were amplified from genomic DNA using the immunoSEQ Assay, a bias-controlled multiplex PCR. As for the authors' bioinformatics: Nucleated cell counts per sample were estimated from amplification of reference gene primers within the assay. To quantify the absolute abundance of each unique TCRbeta CDR3 rearrangement, sequence reads were collapsed and filtered. Productive Simpson clonality was computed per sample as the square root of Simpson's diversity index over productive rearrangements. This immuneACCESS table, as held by TCRdb, lists in-frame sequences with V and J called but not all clones. Of the missing ones, under half trace to an unresolved V gene in checked studies; the others have no known cause. D and trimming were read from the DNA, whereas the V and J calls and clone size are those reported in that table. This sample lists 140,000 to 150,000 clones; around four fifths were detected once. The ten largest clones capture around 35% of the sample.

This clone was seen a single time. No antigen is known for it. The sample holds no much larger clone one base away, and base qualities are not on file. The collaborating institutions used their own protocols to collect whole blood in K2EDTA tubes. For TCRbeta analysis, collaborators shipped samples in one of three forms: frozen whole blood, isolated PBMCs, or DNA extracted from either of those sample types. The receptor's source is a human donor in a cohort sampled during active COVID-19. The source material was peripheral blood. The V and J segments used are TRBV15 and TRBJ1-6, and possibly TRBD1, on 5 matching bases. The CDR3 loop reads CATSRDGTGRSPLHF. The DNA sequence follows: TGTGCCACCAGCAGAGATGGTACAGGCAGATCACCCCTCCACTTT. The full variable domain, completed from the reference TRBV15 and TRBJ1-6 proteins outside the CDR3, reads DAMVIQNPRYQVTQFGKPVTLSCSQTLNHNVMYWYQQKSSQAPKLLFHYYDKDFNNEADTPDNFQSRRPNTSFCFLDIRSPGLGDTAMYLCATSRDGTGRSPLHFGNGTRLTVT.